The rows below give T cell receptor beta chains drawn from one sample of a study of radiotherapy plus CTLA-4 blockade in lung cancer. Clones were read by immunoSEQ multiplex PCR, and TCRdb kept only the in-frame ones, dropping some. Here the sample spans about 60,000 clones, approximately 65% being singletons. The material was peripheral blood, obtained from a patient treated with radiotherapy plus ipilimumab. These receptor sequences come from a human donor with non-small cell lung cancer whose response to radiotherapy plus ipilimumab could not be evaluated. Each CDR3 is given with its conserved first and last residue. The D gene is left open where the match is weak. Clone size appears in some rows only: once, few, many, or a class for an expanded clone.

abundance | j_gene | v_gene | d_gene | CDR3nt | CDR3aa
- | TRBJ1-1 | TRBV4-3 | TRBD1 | TGCGCCAGCAGCCAAGATTCGGGGACAGGGTCACAGGCTTTCTTT | CASSQDSGTGSQAFF
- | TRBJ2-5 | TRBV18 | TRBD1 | TGTGCCAGCGCTGACAGGGCTAGAGAAGAGACCCAGTACTTC | CASADRAREETQYF
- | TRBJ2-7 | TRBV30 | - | TGTGCCTGGAGGGGCCAGGGTTTAATAATATACGAGCAGTACTTC | CAWRGQGLIIYEQYF
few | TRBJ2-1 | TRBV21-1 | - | TGTGACCCGGGACAGGGGGCTTACAATGAGCAGTTCTTC | CDPGQGAYNEQFF
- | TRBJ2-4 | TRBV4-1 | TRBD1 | TGCGCCAGCAGCCAAGAAGGGTTGGGGACAGAGCTAGCCAAAAACATTCAGTACTTC | CASSQEGLGTELAKNIQYF
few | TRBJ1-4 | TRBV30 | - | TGTGCCTGGAGTGGCGGGGGGGATGAAAAACTGTTTTTT | CAWSGGGDEKLFF
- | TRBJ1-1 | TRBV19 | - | TGTGCCAGTAGGCCCCTGGTGAGGGACTCCGAAGCTTTCTTT | CASRPLVRDSEAFF
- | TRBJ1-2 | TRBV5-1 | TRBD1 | TGCGCCAGCAGCCTGGACAGGGCTGGCTATGGCTACACCTTC | CASSLDRAGYGYTF
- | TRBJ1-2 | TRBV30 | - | TGTGCCTGGAGCCTTGCAGTGCAAAGCTATGGCTACACCTTC | CAWSLAVQSYGYTF
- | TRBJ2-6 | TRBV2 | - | TGTGCCAGCAGTGAACAGCGGCCGGGTTCTGGGGCCAACGTCCTGACTTTC | CASSEQRPGSGANVLTF
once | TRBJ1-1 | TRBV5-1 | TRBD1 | TGCGCCAGCAGTAATAGGGGGACAGGGGGGACTGAAGCTTTCTTT | CASSNRGTGGTEAFF
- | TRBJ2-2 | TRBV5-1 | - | TGCGCCAGCAGCGGGCAGGGGATCGGCGGGGAGCTGTTTTTT | CASSGQGIGGELFF
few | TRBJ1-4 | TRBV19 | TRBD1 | TGTGCCAGTAGTGCAGACAGGGACCCCGCAACTAATGAAAAACTGTTTTTT | CASSADRDPATNEKLFF
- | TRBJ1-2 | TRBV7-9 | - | TGTGCCAGCAGCGATCGAAGAGTAACCATCAGGAAGTATGGCTACACCTTC | CASSDRRVTIRKYGYTF
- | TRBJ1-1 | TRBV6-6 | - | TGTGCCAGCAGAGGGCAGGGTCCTGAAGCTTTCTTT | CASRGQGPEAFF
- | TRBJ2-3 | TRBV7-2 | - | TGTGCCAGCAGCCCTGACTCTTCTAGCACAGATACGCAGTATTTT | CASSPDSSSTDTQYF
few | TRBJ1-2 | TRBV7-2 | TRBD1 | TGTGCCAGCAGCCTCGTACCGGGACAGCTTTATGGCTACACCTTC | CASSLVPGQLYGYTF
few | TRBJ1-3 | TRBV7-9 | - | TGTGCCAGCAGCTTAGGACTCTCTGGAAACACCATATATTTT | CASSLGLSGNTIYF
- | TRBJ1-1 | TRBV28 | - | TGTGCCAGCTCTACAGATGGGGGGGGCGGGAAGAACACTGAAGCTTTCTTT | CASSTDGGGGKNTEAFF
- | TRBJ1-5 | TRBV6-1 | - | TGTGCCAGCAGTGAATATCAGGGGCAAAATCAGCCCCAGCATTTT | CASSEYQGQNQPQHF
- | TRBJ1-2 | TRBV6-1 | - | TGTGCCAGCAGATCCCGCGGCATTACGGGGGAGGGCTACACCTTC | CASRSRGITGEGYTF
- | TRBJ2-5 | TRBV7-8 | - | TGTGCCAGCAGCTTAGGTCCAACAGGGAGCCAAGAGACCCAGTACTTC | CASSLGPTGSQETQYF
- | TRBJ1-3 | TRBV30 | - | TGTGCCTGGGTACAATCTGGAAACACCATATATTTT | CAWVQSGNTIYF
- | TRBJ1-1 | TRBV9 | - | TGTGCCAGCAGCGAGGGGGGGTACACTGAAGCTTTCTTT | CASSEGGYTEAFF
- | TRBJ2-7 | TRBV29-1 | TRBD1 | TGCAGCGTTGAAGGGACAGGTAACTACGAGCAGTACTTC | CSVEGTGNYEQYF
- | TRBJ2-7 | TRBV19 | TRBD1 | TGTGCCAGTAGGCGACAGGGGGCAGGCGAGCAGTACTTC | CASRRQGAGEQYF
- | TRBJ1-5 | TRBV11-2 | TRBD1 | TGTGCCAGCAGCTTAGGACAGGGTAGTCAGCCCCAGCATTTT | CASSLGQGSQPQHF
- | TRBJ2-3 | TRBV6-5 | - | TGTGCCAGCAGTTACCGGGGTAGCGGCACAGATACGCAGTATTTT | CASSYRGSGTDTQYF
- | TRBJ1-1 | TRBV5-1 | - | TGCGCCAGCAGCTTGACGGACAGGAACACTGAAGCTTTCTTT | CASSLTDRNTEAFF
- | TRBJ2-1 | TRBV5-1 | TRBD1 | TGCGCCAGCAGCGTAACAGGGGGCGCGTACAATGAGCAGTTCTTC | CASSVTGGAYNEQFF
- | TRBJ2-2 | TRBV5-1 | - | TGCGCCAGCAGCTTGGCTGGGCCAATCATCCCCCCCGGGGAGCTGTTTTTT | CASSLAGPIIPPGELFF
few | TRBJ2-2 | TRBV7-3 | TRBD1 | TGTGCCAGCGGGACAGGGGGCCTCACCGGGGAGCTGTTTTTT | CASGTGGLTGELFF
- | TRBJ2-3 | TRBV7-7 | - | TGTGCCAGCAGCTTAGGAGGGAGACGCACAGATACGCAGTATTTT | CASSLGGRRTDTQYF
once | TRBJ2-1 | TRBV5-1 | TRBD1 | TGCGCCAGCCTCAACTCGGGACAGGGGGATGAGCAGTTCTTC | CASLNSGQGDEQFF
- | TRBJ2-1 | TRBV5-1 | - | TGCGCCAGCAGCTTCGGGACTCAATGGAGCGATGAGCAGTTCTTC | CASSFGTQWSDEQFF
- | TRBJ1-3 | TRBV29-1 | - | TGCAGCGTTGAAGATGGCTGGGCCCCTGGAAACACCATATATTTT | CSVEDGWAPGNTIYF
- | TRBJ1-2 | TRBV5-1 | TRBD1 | TGCGCCAGCAGCTTTGGGGGGACAGGGGGCGGCTATGGCTACACCTTC | CASSFGGTGGGYGYTF